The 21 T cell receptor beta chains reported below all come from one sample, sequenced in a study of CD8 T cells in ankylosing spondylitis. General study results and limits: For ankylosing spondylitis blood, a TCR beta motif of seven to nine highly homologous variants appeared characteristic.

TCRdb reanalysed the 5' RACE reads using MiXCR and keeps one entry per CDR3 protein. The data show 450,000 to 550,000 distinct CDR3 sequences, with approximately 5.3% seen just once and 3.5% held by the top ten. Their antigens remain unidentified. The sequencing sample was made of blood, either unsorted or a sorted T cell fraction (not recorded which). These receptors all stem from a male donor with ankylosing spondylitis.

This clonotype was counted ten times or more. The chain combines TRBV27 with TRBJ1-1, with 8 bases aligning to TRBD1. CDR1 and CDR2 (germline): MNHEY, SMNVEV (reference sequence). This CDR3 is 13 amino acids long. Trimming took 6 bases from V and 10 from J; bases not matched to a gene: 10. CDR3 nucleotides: TGTGCCAGCAGAGGGACAGGCCAAAGGAGAGCTTTCTTT. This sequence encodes CASRGTGQRRAFF.

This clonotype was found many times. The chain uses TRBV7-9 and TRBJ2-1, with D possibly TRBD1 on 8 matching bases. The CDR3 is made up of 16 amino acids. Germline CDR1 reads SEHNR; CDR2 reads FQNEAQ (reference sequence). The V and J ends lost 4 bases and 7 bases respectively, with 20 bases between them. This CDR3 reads CASSSPGGGSSNEQFF. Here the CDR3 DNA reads TGTGCCAGCAGCTCCCCAGGGGGCGGGAGCTCGAATGAGCAGTTCTTC.

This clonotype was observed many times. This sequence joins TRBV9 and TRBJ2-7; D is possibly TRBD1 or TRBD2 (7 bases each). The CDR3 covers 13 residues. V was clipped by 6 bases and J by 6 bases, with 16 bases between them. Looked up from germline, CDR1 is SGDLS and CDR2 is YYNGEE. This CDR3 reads CASTPGGGSEQYF. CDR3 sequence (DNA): TGTGCCAGCACCCCAGGGGGGGGATCCGAGCAGTACTTC.

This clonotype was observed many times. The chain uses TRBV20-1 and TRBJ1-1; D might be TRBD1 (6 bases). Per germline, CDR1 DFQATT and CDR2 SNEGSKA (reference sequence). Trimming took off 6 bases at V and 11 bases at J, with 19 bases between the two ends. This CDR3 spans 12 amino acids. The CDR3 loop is CSANRAPDLAFF. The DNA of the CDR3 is TGCAGTGCAAACAGGGCACCCGACTTGGCTTTCTTT.

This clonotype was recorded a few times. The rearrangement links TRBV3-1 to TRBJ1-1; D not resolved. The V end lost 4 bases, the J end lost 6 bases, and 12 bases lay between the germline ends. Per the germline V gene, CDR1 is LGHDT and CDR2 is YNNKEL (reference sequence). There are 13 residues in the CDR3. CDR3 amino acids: CASSPLRSAEAFF. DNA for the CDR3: TGTGCCAGCAGCCCCCTGCGATCGGCTGAAGCTTTCTTT.

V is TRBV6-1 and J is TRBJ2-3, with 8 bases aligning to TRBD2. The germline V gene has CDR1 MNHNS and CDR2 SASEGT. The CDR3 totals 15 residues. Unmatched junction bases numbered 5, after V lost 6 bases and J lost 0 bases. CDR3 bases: TGTGCCAGCAGAAATAGCGGGGCAAGCACAGATACGCAGTATTTT. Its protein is CASRNSGASTDTQYF.

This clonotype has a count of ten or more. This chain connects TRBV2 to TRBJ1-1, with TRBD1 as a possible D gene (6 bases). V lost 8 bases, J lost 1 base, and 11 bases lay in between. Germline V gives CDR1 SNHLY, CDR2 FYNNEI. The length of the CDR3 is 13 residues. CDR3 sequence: CASHSQGNTEAFF. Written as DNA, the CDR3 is TGTGCCAGCCACTCACAGGGGAACACTGAAGCTTTCTTT. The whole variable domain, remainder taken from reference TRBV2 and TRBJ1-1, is EPEVTQTPSHQVTQMGQEVILRCVPISNHLYFYWYRQILGQKVEFLVSFYNNEISEKSEIFDDQFSVERPDGSNFTLKIRSTKLEDSAMYFCASHSQGNTEAFFGQGTRLTVV.

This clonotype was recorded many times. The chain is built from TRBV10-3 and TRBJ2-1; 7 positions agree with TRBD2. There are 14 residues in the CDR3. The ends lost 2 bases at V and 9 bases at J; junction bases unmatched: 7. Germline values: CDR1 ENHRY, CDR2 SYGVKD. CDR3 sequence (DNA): TGTGCCATCAGTGAGGGCCTAGCGGAGCTTGAGCAGTTCTTC. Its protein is CAISEGLAELEQFF.

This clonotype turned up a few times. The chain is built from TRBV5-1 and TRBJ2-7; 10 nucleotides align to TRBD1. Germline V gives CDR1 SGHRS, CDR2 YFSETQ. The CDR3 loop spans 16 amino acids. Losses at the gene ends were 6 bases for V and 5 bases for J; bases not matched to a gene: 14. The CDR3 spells CASTTLPGQGYDEQYF. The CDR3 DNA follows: TGCGCCAGCACCACCCTACCGGGACAGGGGTACGACGAGCAGTACTTC.

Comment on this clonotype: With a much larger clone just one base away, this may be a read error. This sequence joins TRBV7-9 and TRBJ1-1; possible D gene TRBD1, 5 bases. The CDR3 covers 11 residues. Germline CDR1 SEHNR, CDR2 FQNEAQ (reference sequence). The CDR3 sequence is CAVRGDGEASF. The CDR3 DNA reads TGTGCCGTGAGGGGAGATGGTGAAGCTTCCTTT.

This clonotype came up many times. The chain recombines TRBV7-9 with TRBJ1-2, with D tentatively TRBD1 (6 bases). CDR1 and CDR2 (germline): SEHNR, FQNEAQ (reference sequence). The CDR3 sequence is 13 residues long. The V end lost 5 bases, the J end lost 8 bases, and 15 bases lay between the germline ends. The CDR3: CASSTDSLGGYTF. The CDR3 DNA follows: TGTGCCAGCAGCACGGACAGTCTCGGCGGCTACACCTTC. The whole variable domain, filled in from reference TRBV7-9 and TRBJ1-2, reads DTGVSQNPRHKITKRGQNVTFRCDPISEHNRLYWYRQTLGQGPEFLTYFQNEAQLEKSRLLSDRFSAERPKGSFSTLEIQRTEQGDSAMYLCASSTDSLGGYTFGSGTRLTVV.

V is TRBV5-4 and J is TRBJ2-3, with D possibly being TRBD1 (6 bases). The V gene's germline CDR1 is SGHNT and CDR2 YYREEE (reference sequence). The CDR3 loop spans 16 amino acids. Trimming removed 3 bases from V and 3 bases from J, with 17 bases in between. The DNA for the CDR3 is TGTGCCAGCAGCTCGACCCGGGACAAAGGAACAGATACGCAGTATTTT. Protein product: CASSSTRDKGTDTQYF.

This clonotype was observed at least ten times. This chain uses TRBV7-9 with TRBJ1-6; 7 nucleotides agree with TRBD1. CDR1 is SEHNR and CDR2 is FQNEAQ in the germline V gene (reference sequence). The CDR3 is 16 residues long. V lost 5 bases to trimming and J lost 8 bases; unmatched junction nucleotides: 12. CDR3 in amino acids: CASSANPGTDDSPLHF. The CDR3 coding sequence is TGTGCCAGCAGCGCGAATCCCGGGACAGATGATTCACCCCTCCACTTT. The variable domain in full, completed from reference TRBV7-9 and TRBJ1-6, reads DTGVSQNPRHKITKRGQNVTFRCDPISEHNRLYWYRQTLGQGPEFLTYFQNEAQLEKSRLLSDRFSAERPKGSFSTLEIQRTEQGDSAMYLCASSANPGTDDSPLHFGNGTRLTVT.

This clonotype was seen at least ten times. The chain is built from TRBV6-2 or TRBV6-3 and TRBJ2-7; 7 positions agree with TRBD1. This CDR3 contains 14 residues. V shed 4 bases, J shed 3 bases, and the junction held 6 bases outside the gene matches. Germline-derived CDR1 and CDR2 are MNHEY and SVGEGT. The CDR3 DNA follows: TGTGCCAGCAGTTTTCCGGGACAGAACTACGAGCAGTACTTC. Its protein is CASSFPGQNYEQYF.

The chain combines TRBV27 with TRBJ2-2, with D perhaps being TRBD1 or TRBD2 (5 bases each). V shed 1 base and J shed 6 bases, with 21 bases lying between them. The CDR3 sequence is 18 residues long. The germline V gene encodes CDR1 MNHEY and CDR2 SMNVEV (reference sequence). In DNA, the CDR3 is TGTGCCAGCAGTTTATTTATAAACCCGACCGGGGCGGCCGGGGAGCTGTTTTTT. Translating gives CASSLFINPTGAAGELFF.

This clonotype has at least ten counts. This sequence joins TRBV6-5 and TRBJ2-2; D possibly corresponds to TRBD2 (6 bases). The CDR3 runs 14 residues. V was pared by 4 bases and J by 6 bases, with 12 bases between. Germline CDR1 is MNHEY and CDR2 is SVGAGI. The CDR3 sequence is CASSSGPGAGELFF. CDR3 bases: TGTGCCAGCAGTTCCGGACCGGGGGCCGGGGAGCTGTTTTTT.

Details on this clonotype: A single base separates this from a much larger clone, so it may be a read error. The chain's CDR3 is CSAREGISGNTINF. The CDR3 DNA reads TGCAGTGCTAGAGAAGGGATCTCTGGAAACACCATAAATTTT. The chain joins TRBV20-1 to TRBJ1-3, with D hard to call. The germline V gene encodes CDR1 DFQATT and CDR2 SNEGSKA (reference sequence). This CDR3 has 14 amino acids.

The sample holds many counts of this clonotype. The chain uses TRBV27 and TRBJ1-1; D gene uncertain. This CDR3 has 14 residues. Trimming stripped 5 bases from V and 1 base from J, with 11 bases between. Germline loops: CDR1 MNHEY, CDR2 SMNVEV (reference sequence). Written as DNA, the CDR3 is TGTGCCAGCAGTGTCACTCCATCGAACACTGAAGCTTTCTTT. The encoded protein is CASSVTPSNTEAFF.

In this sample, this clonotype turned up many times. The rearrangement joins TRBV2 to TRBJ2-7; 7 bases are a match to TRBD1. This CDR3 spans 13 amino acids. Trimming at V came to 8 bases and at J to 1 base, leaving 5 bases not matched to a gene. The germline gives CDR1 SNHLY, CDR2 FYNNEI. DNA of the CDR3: TGTGCCAGCCATCCGGGACAGTCCTACGAGCAGTACTTC. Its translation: CASHPGQSYEQYF.

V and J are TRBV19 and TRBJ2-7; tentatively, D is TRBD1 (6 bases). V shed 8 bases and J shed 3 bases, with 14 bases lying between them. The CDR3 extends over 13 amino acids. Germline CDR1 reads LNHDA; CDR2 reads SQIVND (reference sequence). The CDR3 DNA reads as TGTGCCAGTGGGGCCGGGACACACTACGAGCAGTACTTC. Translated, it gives CASGAGTHYEQYF. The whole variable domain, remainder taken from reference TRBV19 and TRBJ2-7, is DGGITQSPKYLFRKEGQNVTLSCEQNLNHDAMYWYRQDPGQGLRLIYYSQIVNDFQKGDIAEGYSVSREKKESFPLTVTSAQKNPTAFYLCASGAGTHYEQYFGPGTRLTVT.

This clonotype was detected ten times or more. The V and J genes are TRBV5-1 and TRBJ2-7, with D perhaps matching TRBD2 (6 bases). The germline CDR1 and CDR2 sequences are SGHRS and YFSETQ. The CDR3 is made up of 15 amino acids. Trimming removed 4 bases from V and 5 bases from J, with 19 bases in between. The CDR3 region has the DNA TGCGCCAGCAGCCCCGGTCACGGGAGAGGAGACGAGCAGTACTTC. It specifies CASSPGHGRGDEQYF.